This T cell receptor beta chain was obtained from a study of blood T cell repertoires in COVID-19. Looking at the study overall: T cells, B-cell-depleted T cells, or PBMCs supplied cDNA or gDNA.

Trimming pared 6 bases from V and 2 bases from J, leaving 8 bases between. CDR1 MNHEY and CDR2 SVGAGI come from the germline V gene. The CDR3 has 13 amino acids. Assay: immunoSEQ multiplex PCR; the TCRdb copy retains only in-frame clones and omits some. The table has about 37,000 clones, around 87% seen once. Sequenced material: peripheral blood. This chain links TRBV6-5 with TRBJ1-5; D is unclear. The sequence came from a man in his 70s with acute or convalescent COVID-19. The CDR3 DNA sequence: TGTGCCAGCAGCCCCCGGGGCAATCAGCCCCAGCATTTT. Protein: CASSPRGNQPQHF.